This T cell receptor (beta chain) was captured in a study of beta chain features in type 1 diabetes. Notes on the study in general: Reduced insertions and increased deletions marked VDJ junctions in type 1 diabetes patients. Whatever favoring of shorter templates PCR might show would apply equally to patients and controls. In all four CD4+ subsets, TCRB CDR3 length was significantly, moderately reduced in type 1 diabetes.

V was clipped by 0 bases and J by 6 bases; unmatched bases: 8. The germline gives CDR1 LGHNA, CDR2 YSLEER. This CDR3 region has 16 residues. Turning to this clone: Its antigen is not identified.

The entirety of the isolated RNA underwent reverse transcription, so expressed TCRB transcripts were sequenced. Sequenced by immunoSEQ multiplex PCR; TCRdb stores in-frame clones only, minus some. The data contain around 710,000 clones, approximately 13% of them singletons. Sequencing used naive CD4+ T cells from blood. This clonotype was obtained from a man between 25 and 39 years old with type 1 diabetes. The V call is TRBV4-3, the J call TRBJ1-5; 7 bases line up with TRBD1. The CDR3 bases are TGCGCCAGCAGCCAAGAACTGGTAGGGGGCGGTCAGCCCCAGCATTTT. Its translation is CASSQELVGGGQPQHF.